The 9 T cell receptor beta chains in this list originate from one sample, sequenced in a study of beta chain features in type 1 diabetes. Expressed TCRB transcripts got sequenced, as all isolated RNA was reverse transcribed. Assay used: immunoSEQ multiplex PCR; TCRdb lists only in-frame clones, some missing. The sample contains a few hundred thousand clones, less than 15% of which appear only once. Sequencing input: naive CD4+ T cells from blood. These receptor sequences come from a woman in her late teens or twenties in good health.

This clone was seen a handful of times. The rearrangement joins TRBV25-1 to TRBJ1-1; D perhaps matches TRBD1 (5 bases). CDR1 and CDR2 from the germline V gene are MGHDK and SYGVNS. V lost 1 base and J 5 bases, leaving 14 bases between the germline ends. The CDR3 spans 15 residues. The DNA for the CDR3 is TGTGCCAGCAGTGAATGGGGGGGAAGTGGAACTGAAGCTTTCTTT. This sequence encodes CASSEWGGSGTEAFF.

CDR3: CAWSVSGRVYNEQFF. CDR3 nucleotides: TGTGCCTGGAGTGTTAGCGGGAGGGTCTACAATGAGCAGTTCTTC. The rearrangement joins TRBV30 to TRBJ2-1; 11 nucleotides agree with TRBD2. The ends lost 0 bases at V and 3 bases at J; junction bases unmatched: 1. The V gene's germline CDR1 is GTSNPN and CDR2 SVGIG (reference sequence). The CDR3 is made up of 15 amino acids.

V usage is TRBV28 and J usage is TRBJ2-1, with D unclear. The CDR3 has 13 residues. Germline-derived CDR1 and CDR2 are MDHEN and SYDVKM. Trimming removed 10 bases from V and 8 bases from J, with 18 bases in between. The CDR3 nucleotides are TGTGCCATCGAGGAACCTTCCCATGATGAGCAGTTCTTC. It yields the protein CAIEEPSHDEQFF. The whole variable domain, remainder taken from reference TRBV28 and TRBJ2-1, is DVKVTQSSRYLVKRTGEKVFLECVQDMDHENMFWYRQDPGLGLRLIYFSYDVKMKEKGDIPEGYSVSREKKERFSLILESASTNQTSMYLCAIEEPSHDEQFFGPGTRLTVL.

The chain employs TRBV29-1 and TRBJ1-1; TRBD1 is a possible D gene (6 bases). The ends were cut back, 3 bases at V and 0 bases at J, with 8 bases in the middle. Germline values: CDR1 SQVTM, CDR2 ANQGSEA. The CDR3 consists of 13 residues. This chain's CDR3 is CSVDGQLNTEAFF. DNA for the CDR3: TGCAGCGTTGATGGACAGCTGAACACTGAAGCTTTCTTT.

The CDR3 region is CASRPPGAGGTGELFF. DNA of the CDR3: TGTGCCAGCAGGCCTCCCGGAGCGGGAGGCACCGGGGAGCTGTTTTTT. This chain joins TRBV7-8 and TRBJ2-2; 9 bases are shared with TRBD2. The CDR3 length is 16 residues. J was trimmed by 4 bases and V by 6 bases; bases with no gene match: 9. The germline CDR1 and CDR2 sequences are SGHVS and FQNEAQ.

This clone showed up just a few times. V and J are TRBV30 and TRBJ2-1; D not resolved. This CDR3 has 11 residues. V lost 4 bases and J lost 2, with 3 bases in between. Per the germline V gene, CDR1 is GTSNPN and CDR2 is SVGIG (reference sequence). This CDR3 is CAWTAYNEQFF. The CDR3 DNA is TGTGCCTGGACGGCCTACAATGAGCAGTTCTTC. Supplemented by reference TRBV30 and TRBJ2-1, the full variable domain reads SQTIHQWPATLVQPVGSPLSLECTVEGTSNPNLYWYRQAAGRGLQLLFYSVGIGQISSEVPQNLSASRPQDRQFILSSKKLLLSDSGFYLCAWTAYNEQFFGPGTRLTVL.

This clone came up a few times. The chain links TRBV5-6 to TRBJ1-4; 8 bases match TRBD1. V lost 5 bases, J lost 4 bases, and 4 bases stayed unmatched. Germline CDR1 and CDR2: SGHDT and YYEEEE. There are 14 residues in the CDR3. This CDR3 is CASSPGQVNEKLFF. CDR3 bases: TGTGCCAGCAGTCCGGGACAGGTTAATGAAAAACTGTTTTTT. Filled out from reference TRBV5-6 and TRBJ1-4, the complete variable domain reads DAGVTQSPTHLIKTRGQQVTLRCSPKSGHDTVSWYQQALGQGPQFIFQYYEEEERQRGNFPDRFSGHQFPNYSSELNVNALLLGDSALYLCASSPGQVNEKLFFGSGTQLSVL.

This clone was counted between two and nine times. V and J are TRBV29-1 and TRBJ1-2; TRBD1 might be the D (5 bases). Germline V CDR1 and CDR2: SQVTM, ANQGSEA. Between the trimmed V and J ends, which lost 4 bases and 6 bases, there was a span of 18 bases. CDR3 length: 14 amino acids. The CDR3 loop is CSVGLGRVGHGYTF. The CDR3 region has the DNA TGCAGCGTTGGTCTGGGCAGGGTCGGGCATGGCTACACCTTC.

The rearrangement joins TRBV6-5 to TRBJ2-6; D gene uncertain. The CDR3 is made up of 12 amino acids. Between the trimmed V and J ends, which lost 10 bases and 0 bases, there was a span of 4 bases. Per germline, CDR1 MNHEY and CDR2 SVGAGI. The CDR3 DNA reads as TGTGCCACCCTCTCTGGGGCCAACGTCCTGACTTTC. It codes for CATLSGANVLTF.